This TCR beta chain comes out of a study of T cell changes during pregnancy in multiple sclerosis. The table came from immunoSEQ multiplex PCR; TCRdb's copy has only in-frame clones and leaves some out. There are roughly 40,000 clones in the sample; about nine tenths occur only once, and approximately 2% lies in the top ten. Germline loops: CDR1 LGHNA, CDR2 YNFKEQ. The CDR3 loop spans 16 amino acids. V gave up 1 base and J gave up 0 bases, with 10 bases separating them. The TCR was taken from a female donor in good health, enrolled as a control in a pregnancy study. Material: CD4+ T cells from peripheral blood mononuclear cells, obtained after pregnancy. The chain carries TRBV4-2 and TRBJ2-1; maybe TRBD2 (7 bases). CDR3 nucleotide sequence: TGTGCCAGCAGCCAAGGGGAGGGGGGCTCCTACAATGAGCAGTTCTTC. Amino acid sequence: CASSQGEGGSYNEQFF.